The 27 T cell receptor beta chains given below trace back to one sample, sequenced in a study of PD-L1 blockade in urothelial cancer (TCRdb year 2017). The library was obtained by the immunoSEQ multiplex PCR assay. Here the immuneACCESS table is served through TCRdb, limited to in-frame sequences with V and J called. Missing clones are a known gap in these copies; in checked studies unresolved V genes cover under half, and the rest lacks a known reason. This sample lists 43,000 or so clones; over 75% were detected once. 16% of the sample is taken by the ten largest. The time point label for this specimen denotes: pretreatment peripheral blood. Sequencing used PBMCs, obtained around atezolizumab (anti-PD-L1) treatment. The receptors shown here come from a man between 60 and 75 years old with urothelial cancer.

J is TRBJ2-3 and V is TRBV9; tentative D call: TRBD1 (5 bases). This CDR3 comprises 15 residues. V dropped 0 bases and J dropped 6 bases, with 14 bases sitting between them. CDR1 and CDR2 from the germline V gene are SGDLS and YYNGEE. Here the CDR3 reads CASSVDLPAGDTQYF. The CDR3 DNA follows: TGTGCCAGCAGCGTAGATCTTCCAGCAGGGGATACGCAGTATTTT.

The rearrangement uses TRBV5-1 and TRBJ2-5; perhaps TRBD2 as D (6 bases). Trimming stripped 3 bases from V and 10 bases from J, with 19 bases between. Germline-derived CDR1 and CDR2 are SGHRS and YFSETQ. The CDR3 loop spans 14 amino acids. CDR3 in amino acids: CASSYYSGETDQYF. The CDR3 bases are TGCGCCAGCAGCTACTACTCGGGGGAAACGGACCAGTACTTC.

The chain carries TRBV7-8 and TRBJ1-2; 8 nucleotides line up with TRBD1. CDR1 is SGHVS and CDR2 is FQNEAQ in the germline V gene. There are 13 residues in the CDR3. V lost 5 bases, J lost 7 bases, and 6 bases stayed unmatched. The CDR3 region has the DNA TGTGCCAGCAGCACCGGGACAGGACGTGGCTACACCTTC. It encodes CASSTGTGRGYTF. Supplemented by reference TRBV7-8 and TRBJ1-2, the full variable domain reads GAGVSQSPRYKVAKRGQDVALRCDPISGHVSLFWYQQALGQGPEFLTYFQNEAQLDKSGLPSDRFFAERPEGSVSTLKIQRTQQEDSAVYLCASSTGTGRGYTFGSGTRLTVV.

This chain joins TRBV6-5 and TRBJ1-2; D might be TRBD1 (6 bases). V was pared by 4 bases and J by 2 bases, with 8 bases between. The CDR3 runs 13 residues. Germline CDR1 MNHEY, CDR2 SVGAGI. The CDR3 loop is CASSFQGNYGYTF. CDR3 in DNA: TGTGCCAGCAGTTTCCAGGGGAACTATGGCTACACCTTC.

The rearrangement uses TRBV7-8 and TRBJ1-3; the match to TRBD1 covers 8 bases. The V and J ends lost 4 bases and 0 bases, in that order; junction bases with no gene match: 2. This CDR3 has 15 residues. The V gene's germline CDR1 is SGHVS and CDR2 FQNEAQ. CDR3 sequence: CASSSGQGSGNTIYF. The DNA for the CDR3 is TGTGCCAGCAGCTCCGGACAGGGCTCTGGAAACACCATATATTTT.

The J gene is TRBJ2-7, the V gene TRBV6-6; D is unresolved. Trimming stripped 2 bases from V and 3 bases from J, with 5 bases between. CDR3 length equals 12 residues. Germline assignment: CDR1 MNHNY and CDR2 SVGAGI (reference sequence). CDR3 sequence: CASSYASYEQYF. As DNA, the CDR3 is TGTGCCAGCAGTTACGCCAGCTACGAGCAGTACTTC.

This chain uses TRBV30 with TRBJ2-7; 7 positions match TRBD1. Germline V CDR1 and CDR2: GTSNPN, SVGIG (reference sequence). The CDR3 consists of 11 residues. The J segment lost 13 bases and the V segment lost 7 bases, leaving 13 bases of the junction unmatched. DNA of the CDR3: TGTGCCTCCTACCATGGTGGGACAGCTTACTTC. Translated, it gives CASYHGGTAYF.

V usage is TRBV30 and J usage is TRBJ1-2; TRBD1 agrees at 8 bases. The germline gives CDR1 GTSNPN, CDR2 SVGIG (reference sequence). The CDR3 loop spans 12 amino acids. With V trimmed by 5 bases and J by 13 bases, 12 bases remained unmatched. The DNA for the CDR3 is TGTGCCTGGTTAAGCGGGGACAGGTTGGGCACCTTC. This encodes CAWLSGDRLGTF. The full variable domain, with the rest looked up from reference TRBV30 and TRBJ1-2, is SQTIHQWPATLVQPVGSPLSLECTVEGTSNPNLYWYRQAAGRGLQLLFYSVGIGQISSEVPQNLSASRPQDRQFILSSKKLLLSDSGFYLCAWLSGDRLGTFGSGTRLTVV.

The sample holds a few counts of this clone. CDR3 in amino acids: CASTDIGGQSNNEQFF. The DNA for the CDR3 is TGTGCCAGTACTGATATAGGGGGACAGTCTAACAATGAGCAGTTCTTC. V usage is TRBV19 and J usage is TRBJ2-1; 7 bases match TRBD1. This CDR3 has 16 amino acids. V was clipped by 7 bases and J by 5 bases; unmatched bases: 14. Germline V gene data show CDR1 as LNHDA and CDR2 as SQIVND (reference sequence).

V usage is TRBV11-2 and J usage is TRBJ1-1; 7 bases map to TRBD1. The CDR3 runs to 14 residues. With 1 base clipped from V and 5 bases from J, the junction kept 4 bases outside the gene matches. Germline CDR1 is SGHAT and CDR2 is FQNNGV. CDR3 residues: CASSLVSGGTEAFF. CDR3 bases: TGTGCCAGCAGCTTAGTTTCAGGGGGGACTGAAGCTTTCTTT.

This clone was observed once. The rearrangement links TRBV28 to TRBJ2-3; 7 nucleotides match TRBD2. The CDR3 runs 16 residues. Germline V gene lookup returns CDR1 MDHEN and CDR2 SYDVKM. J lost 3 bases, V lost 4 bases, and 10 bases had no gene match. CDR3 loop: CASSSSQGGSTDTQYF. CDR3 bases: TGTGCCAGCAGTTCCTCCCAGGGAGGGTCAACAGATACGCAGTATTTT.

The rearrangement links TRBV6-1 to TRBJ1-3, with 7 bases fitting TRBD1. CDR3 size: 16 residues. The J segment lost 4 bases and the V segment lost 1 base, leaving 7 bases of the junction unmatched. Germline V gene lookup returns CDR1 MNHNS and CDR2 SASEGT. The CDR3 DNA reads TGTGCCAGCAGTGAAGAGGCGACAGGGTGGGGAAACACCATATATTTT. Translated: CASSEEATGWGNTIYF.

V is TRBV6-5 and J is TRBJ2-7, with D possibly TRBD1 on 5 matching bases. This CDR3 has 12 amino acids. Trimming left V 6 bases short and J 4 bases short, with 10 bases between. Germline V gene lookup returns CDR1 MNHEY and CDR2 SVGAGI. CDR3 DNA: TGTGCCAGCAGCCCCCAGGGTTACGAGCAGTACTTC. Translation: CASSPQGYEQYF.

The chain has TRBV18 and TRBJ2-1; 12 bases fit TRBD1. The CDR3 length is 17 residues. In germline, CDR1 is KGHSH, CDR2 LQKENI. With V trimmed by 6 bases and J by 4 bases, 10 bases remained unmatched. CDR3 loop: CASSPGQGASGYNEQFF. The CDR3 bases are TGTGCCAGCTCCCCGGGACAGGGGGCTAGCGGGTACAATGAGCAGTTCTTC.

The CDR3: CASSLAPGTGTDTQYF. CDR3 DNA: TGTGCCAGCAGCTTAGCCCCCGGGACAGGCACAGATACGCAGTATTTT. V usage is TRBV7-2 and J usage is TRBJ2-3, with 7 bases aligning to TRBD1. The V gene's germline CDR1 is SGHTA and CDR2 FQGNSA. The CDR3 has 16 amino acids. V shed 0 bases and J 1 base; nucleotides not matched to a gene: 4. The variable domain in full, completed from reference TRBV7-2 and TRBJ2-3, reads GAGVSQSPSNKVTEKGKDVELRCDPISGHTALYWYRQSLGQGLEFLIYFQGNSAPDKSGLPSDRFSAERTGGSVSTLTIQRTQQEDSAVYLCASSLAPGTGTDTQYFGPGTRLTVL.

The chain couples TRBV14 to TRBJ1-1; possible D gene TRBD1, 5 bases. In germline, CDR1 is SGHDN, CDR2 FVKESK. V was shortened by 4 bases and J by 4 bases, with 19 bases between the two germline ends. The CDR3 has 16 amino acids. The CDR3 region is CASSPLGPPGGTEAFF. CDR3 in DNA: TGTGCCAGCAGCCCCCTCGGTCCGCCCGGGGGCACTGAAGCTTTCTTT.

The J gene is TRBJ2-1, the V gene TRBV11-3, with 9 bases matching TRBD2. V shed 4 bases, J shed 6 bases, and the junction held 13 bases outside the gene matches. CDR1 and CDR2 from the germline V gene are SGHNT and YENEEA. The length of the CDR3 is 17 residues. CDR3 nucleotide sequence: TGTGCCAGCAGCTCACCCGGTGCGAGCGGGGGGCCCAATGAGCAGTTCTTC. This encodes CASSSPGASGGPNEQFF.

The V call is TRBV2, the J call TRBJ1-5; D gene uncertain. This CDR3 comprises 14 residues. The V and J ends lost 4 bases and 0 bases respectively, with 7 bases between them. Germline-derived CDR1 and CDR2 are SNHLY and FYNNEI. DNA for the CDR3: TGTGCCAGCAGTGCCACATTTAGCAATCAGCCCCAGCATTTT. This encodes CASSATFSNQPQHF.

This chain connects TRBV27 to TRBJ2-2, with D perhaps TRBD1 (7 bases). The CDR3 extends over 14 amino acids. V shed 7 bases and J shed 4 bases, with 13 bases lying between them. Germline-derived CDR1 and CDR2 are MNHEY and SMNVEV (reference sequence). In nucleotides, the CDR3 is TGTGCCAGCAACCGGCAGGGGGGCACCGGGGAGCTGTTTTTT. Amino acids: CASNRQGGTGELFF.

The chain joins TRBV16 to TRBJ2-7; D not certain. The CDR3 is made up of 13 amino acids. Germline-derived CDR1 and CDR2 are KGHSY and FQNENV. V lost 0 bases and J lost 7, with 10 bases in between. CDR3 bases: TGTGCCAGCAGCCAATCCAGGTTTAAAGAGCAGTACTTC. Protein product: CASSQSRFKEQYF. The full variable domain, its missing parts supplied by reference TRBV16 and TRBJ2-7, is GEEVAQTPKHLVRGEGQKAKLYCAPIKGHSYVFWYQQVLKNEFKFLISFQNENVFDETGMPKERFSAKCLPNSPCSLEIQATKLEDSAVYFCASSQSRFKEQYFGPGTRLTVT.

This clone was seen a single time. V usage is TRBV19 and J usage is TRBJ1-5, with 8 bases that match TRBD1. The CDR3 is 15 residues long. The trim removed 5 bases at V and 4 bases at J, leaving 7 bases unmatched. Germline-derived CDR1 and CDR2 are LNHDA and SQIVND (reference sequence). The CDR3 spells CASSSRGQINQPQHF. The CDR3 region has the DNA TGTGCCAGTAGTTCCAGGGGGCAGATAAATCAGCCCCAGCATTTT.

This chain uses TRBV4-3 with TRBJ2-5; 10 bases fit TRBD2. Looked up from germline, CDR1 is LGHNA and CDR2 is YSLEER. This CDR3 comprises 19 residues. Trimming cost V 1 base and J 4 bases; bases outside gene matches: 15. CDR3 nucleotide sequence: TGCGCCAGCAGCCAAGGGCTAGCGGGAGTAAGAGGAGAGAGAGAGACCCAGTACTTC. Protein product: CASSQGLAGVRGERETQYF.

This chain links TRBV30 with TRBJ2-6, with 8 bases fitting TRBD1. Trimming removed 1 base from V and 0 bases from J; junction bases left unmatched: 8. This CDR3 region has 18 residues. From germline, CDR1 is GTSNPN and CDR2 SVGIG (reference sequence). This CDR3 reads CAWSARTGILSGANVLTF. The CDR3 DNA follows: TGTGCCTGGAGTGCTCGGACAGGGATACTCTCTGGGGCCAACGTCCTGACTTTC.

The chain joins TRBV2 to TRBJ2-5, with a tentative D call TRBD2 (5 bases). CDR3 length: 13 residues. The ends were cut back, 7 bases at V and 5 bases at J, with 14 bases in the middle. Germline assignment: CDR1 SNHLY and CDR2 FYNNEI. The DNA for the CDR3 is TGTGCCAGCACCCTAGCCCCCATTGAGACCCAGTACTTC. This sequence encodes CASTLAPIETQYF.

This rearrangement joins TRBV5-8 to TRBJ2-3; 7 bases match TRBD2. The trim removed 1 base at V and 3 bases at J, leaving 5 bases unmatched. CDR1 SGHTS and CDR2 YDEGEE come from the germline V gene. The CDR3 loop spans 15 amino acids. This chain's CDR3 is CASSLYRGGTDTQYF. The DNA of the CDR3 is TGTGCCAGCAGCTTGTATCGCGGGGGTACAGATACGCAGTATTTT.

The J gene is TRBJ1-4, the V gene TRBV30; possible D gene TRBD1, 5 bases. Trimming removed 5 bases at V and 5 bases at J, with 15 bases between. The germline CDR1 and CDR2 sequences are GTSNPN and SVGIG (reference sequence). The CDR3 length is 14 residues. CDR3 in DNA: TGTGCCTGGGGACGACAGTGGGGAAATGAAAAACTGTTTTTT. Translated: CAWGRQWGNEKLFF. Based on the CDR3 plus reference TRBV30 and TRBJ1-4, the full variable domain is SQTIHQWPATLVQPVGSPLSLECTVEGTSNPNLYWYRQAAGRGLQLLFYSVGIGQISSEVPQNLSASRPQDRQFILSSKKLLLSDSGFYLCAWGRQWGNEKLFFGSGTQLSVL.

V gene TRBV28 combines with J gene TRBJ2-5, with 10 bases matching TRBD2. Germline V gives CDR1 MDHEN, CDR2 SYDVKM. This CDR3 has 15 residues. J lost 1 base, V lost 6 bases, and 5 bases had no gene match. The CDR3 protein is CASRSSGGFQETQYF. The CDR3 nucleotides read TGTGCCAGCAGGTCTAGCGGGGGCTTCCAAGAGACCCAGTACTTC.